A single sample is the source of the 31 T cell receptor delta chains below, sequenced in a study of γδ T cells in repeated Plasmodium falciparum infection. TCRdb reanalysed the multiplex PCR reads with CATT. The table records 85,000 to 90,000 delta-chain clones, more than 1.4% of them present only once. Bulk repertoires came from Vgamma9/Vdelta2+ or Vdelta2-negative gammadelta T cells flow-sorted from PBMC. The sample taken for sequencing was gamma-delta T cells from blood. The receptors were gathered from a pool of human donors (malaria-infected and uninfected, not separated).

In the case of this clone: It differs at one base from a far larger clone, so likely a read error. Other DNA sequences in this sample translate to the same CDR3. The rearrangement uses TRDV2 and TRDJ1, with 11 bases fitting TRDD3. TCRdb offers no J gene call, so here the DNA was matched to germline to obtain one. The CDR3 is 23 residues long. With 0 bases clipped from V and 7 bases from J, the junction kept 30 bases outside the gene matches. Germline V gives CDR1 GEAIGNYY, CDR2 EKD. As DNA, the CDR3 is TGTGCCTGTGACACCGCCCCGGCACGTGGAGTGGGGGATACGACCTACCTACCGGGTAAACTCATCTTT. As protein: CACDTAPARGVGDTTYLPGKLIF.

Notes on this clone: One end of the junction does not line up with germline, which may come from a read error. The rearrangement links TRDV1 to TRDJ1; 8 bases align to TRDD2. Because TCRdb records no J gene, it was assigned here through a match of the DNA to germline. From germline, CDR1 is TSWWSYY and CDR2 QGS. This CDR3 spans 20 amino acids. The CDR3 DNA follows: TGTTCTCTTGGTGAAAACTTCCTACAAGGATCCTGGATTTGGACATATAAACTCATCTTT. As protein: CSLGENFLQGSWIWTYKLIF.

This clone was seen a few times. Since a far larger clone is one base different, this is likely a read error. Other DNA sequences in this specimen translate into the identical CDR3. The V gene call reads TRDV2; no J gene was called; the table names TRDD3, a call not compared with the DNA. The CDR3 runs to 17 residues. CDR1 GEAIGNYY and CDR2 EKD come from the germline V gene. In DNA form, the CDR3 reads TGTGCCTGTGACACGTTACTGGGGGACACGTACACCGATAAGCTCATCTTT. Residues: CACDTLLGDTYTDKLIF.

This clone was counted only a few times. For this DNA, TCRdb reports the protein of a much larger clone, which diverges at residue 7, most likely from a read error; the protein presented here is translated directly from the DNA. The chain combines TRDV2 with TRDJ3; TRDD3 matches 8 bases. TCRdb lists no J gene, so it was determined here by aligning the DNA to germline. The CDR3 length is 20 residues. V trimming: 0 bases; J trimming: 1 base; junction bases outside the gene matches: 10. CDR1 GEAIGNYY and CDR2 EKD come from the germline V gene. DNA of the CDR3: TGTGCCTGTGACACCCTTCCTGGGGGAACCGGATCCTGGGACACCCGACAGATGTTTTTC. This translates into CACDTLPGGTGSWDTRQMFF.

This clone appeared a few times. A single base is all that separates this from a far larger clone, so a read error is likely. At the DNA level, this CDR3 is encoded by other sequences in the same sample as well. V gene TRDV1 combines with J gene TRDJ1; 8 positions match TRDD3. Per the germline V gene, CDR1 is TSWWSYY and CDR2 is QGS. CDR3 size: 18 residues. Here the CDR3 DNA reads TGTGCCCTTGGGGAAGTTACGTACTGGGGGTGTTGGGTCGATAAACTCATCTTT. Translated, it gives CALGEVTYWGCWVDKLIF.

This clone was seen only a few times. TCRdb shows a much larger clone's protein in place of this DNA's translation, and the two differ at residue 6, likely through a read error; the protein shown is translated from the DNA. The chain recombines TRDV1 with TRDJ1, with 13 bases that match TRDD3. TCRdb records no J gene; here it was assigned by comparing the DNA to germline. V shed 4 bases, J shed 4 bases, and the junction held 21 bases outside the gene matches. From germline, CDR1 is TSWWSYY and CDR2 QGS. The CDR3 runs to 21 residues. The CDR3 nucleotides read TGTGCTCTTGGGGCAGTGCCGACTCTGTACTGGGGGATACGCATAATCGATAAACTCATCTTT. Its translation: CALGAVPTLYWGIRIIDKLIF.

Only a few counts were recorded for this clone. The TCRdb protein comes from a much larger clone and disagrees with this DNA's translation at residue 12, likely due to a read error; the protein given here is derived from the DNA. This chain connects TRDV2 to TRDJ1; possibly TRDD3 for D (6 bases). TCRdb offers no J gene call, so here the DNA was matched to germline to obtain one. CDR1 is GEAIGNYY, CDR2 EKD, per germline. Trimming removed 2 bases at V and 0 bases at J, with 30 bases between. The length of the CDR3 is 21 residues. CDR3 sequence (DNA): TGTGCCTGTGACAAGGTTGGGGGTGCTACTGGGTGTCTAAGGTACACCGATAAACTCATCTTT. Translation: CACDKVGGATGCLRYTDKLIF.

This clone has ten or more counts. Other DNA sequences in the same sample also yield this CDR3. This chain joins TRDV1 and TRDJ1; 10 bases fit TRDD3. V lost 4 bases to trimming and J lost 1 base; unmatched junction nucleotides: 15. CDR3 size: 19 residues. Germline V CDR1 and CDR2: TSWWSYY, QGS. CDR3 sequence: CALGGTSSNWGIPTDKLIF. In nucleotides, the CDR3 is TGTGCTCTTGGGGGCACTTCCTCCAACTGGGGGATTCCCACCGATAAACTCATCTTT.

The chain couples TRDV1 to TRDJ1, with 9 bases identical to TRDD3. No J segment appears in TCRdb, so it was assigned here by matching the sequence to germline. The CDR3 covers 21 residues. V shed 4 bases, J shed 9 bases, and the junction held 30 bases outside the gene matches. Germline CDR1 and CDR2: TSWWSYY and QGS. The CDR3 bases are TGTGCTCTTGGGGGGACGATTCTTCCCCCCCTGGGGGATTACTATGAATGGGAACTCATCTTT. Its protein is CALGGTILPPLGDYYEWELIF.

Points on this clone: The protein held in TCRdb is that of a much larger clone and does not match this DNA's translation at residue 13, likely because of a read error; the protein shown is translated from the DNA. The CDR3 here is CACDSLLGDTDTNKLIF. CDR3 sequence (DNA): TGTGCCTGTGACTCCTTACTGGGGGATACCGACACCAATAAACTCATCTTT. The chain is built from TRDV2 and TRDJ1, with TRDD3 identical over 12 bases. The J gene, absent from TCRdb, was called here by matching the DNA to germline. The germline V gene encodes CDR1 GEAIGNYY and CDR2 EKD. CDR3 length: 17 residues.

This clone showed up just a few times. The mismatch at residue 20 between this DNA's translation and the TCRdb protein of a much larger clone likely reflects a read error; the protein shown is translated from the DNA. This chain joins TRDV1 and TRDJ1, with 12 nucleotides matching TRDD3. The germline V gene encodes CDR1 TSWWSYY and CDR2 QGS. The CDR3 loop spans 21 amino acids. CDR3: CALGETTNRFTGGYIADKLTF. The CDR3 DNA sequence: TGTGCTCTTGGGGAAACTACGAACCGTTTTACTGGGGGATACATCGCCGATAAACTCACCTTT.

This clone was found a few times. This is likely an artifact of a read error, given a far larger clone one base away. The sample holds other DNA sequences that translate to the same CDR3. The chain combines TRDV1 with TRDJ1; 10 nucleotides agree with TRDD3. In germline, CDR1 is TSWWSYY, CDR2 QGS. The CDR3 totals 16 residues. V trimming: 5 bases; J trimming: 8 bases; junction bases outside the gene matches: 14. CDR3 protein: CALGIRTGGLSAKLIF. The CDR3 coding sequence is TGTGCTCTTGGGATCCGAACTGGGGGATTATCTGCCAAACTCATCTTT.

The table lists this clone with many counts. The chain recombines TRDV1 with TRDJ1, with 10 bases identical to TRDD3. CDR1 and CDR2 from the germline V gene are TSWWSYY and QGS. The CDR3 runs to 20 residues. V was clipped by 5 bases and J by 0 bases; unmatched bases: 18. The CDR3 here is CALGPLYWGIRKNYTDKLIF. CDR3 nucleotides: TGTGCTCTTGGGCCCCTGTACTGGGGGATCCGAAAGAATTACACCGATAAACTCATCTTT.

The V gene is TRDV1, the J gene TRDJ1; TRDD3 aligns across 12 bases. TCRdb leaves out the J gene; it was filled in here by matching the DNA to germline. Trimming took 4 bases from V and 0 from J; bases not matched to a gene: 24. CDR1 and CDR2 (germline): TSWWSYY, QGS. The CDR3 spans 23 residues. The CDR3 here is CALGGRQGFTGGYPSFYTDKLIF. The CDR3 bases are TGTGCTCTTGGGGGACGACAGGGCTTTACTGGGGGATACCCCTCGTTTTACACCGATAAACTCATCTTT.

This clone was detected many times. The gene calls are TRDV1 and TRDJ1; TRDD2 might be the D (9 bases). Per the germline V gene, CDR1 is TSWWSYY and CDR2 is QGS. The V end lost 2 bases, the J end lost 1 base, and 32 bases lay between the germline ends. The CDR3 contains 22 residues. The CDR3 is CALGEARPSYYYWGSPTDKLIF. CDR3 in DNA: TGTGCTCTTGGGGAAGCAAGGCCTTCCTACTATTACTGGGGGTCCCCCACCGATAAACTCATCTTT.

This clone was seen ten or more times. The chain employs TRDV1 and TRDJ1; D tentatively fits TRDD2 or TRDD3 (6 bases each). V lost 2 bases, J lost 1 base, and 29 bases lay in between. Germline V lookup: CDR1 TSWWSYY, CDR2 QGS. The CDR3 runs 21 residues. DNA for the CDR3: TGTGCTCTTGGGGAAGAGAGTCCTACGTCCCTTTGCGGGGATGGCACCGATAAACTCATCTTT. Residues: CALGEESPTSLCGDGTDKLIF.

This clone showed up many times. This sample includes further DNA sequences coding for the same CDR3. The J gene is TRDJ1, the V gene TRDV1, with 11 positions matching TRDD3. This CDR3 comprises 22 residues. The ends lost 3 bases at V and 1 base at J; junction bases unmatched: 22. Germline CDR1 TSWWSYY, CDR2 QGS. The CDR3 spells CALGDPIPYVGDTIALTDKLIF. CDR3 coding DNA: TGTGCTCTTGGGGACCCAATTCCTTACGTGGGGGATACGATAGCGCTCACCGATAAACTCATCTTT.

For this clone: The translation of this DNA and the TCRdb protein of a much larger clone differ at residue 22, probably owing to a read error; the protein shown here is translated from the DNA. The V gene call reads TRDV1; no J gene was called; whether TRDD3, the table's D call, matches the DNA was not checked. CDR3 length: 24 amino acids. Germline-derived CDR1 and CDR2 are TSWWSYY and QGS. The CDR3 loop is CALGELDFCQPKRGDILNTDKPIF. The CDR3, as DNA: TGTGCTCTTGGGGAACTTGATTTCTGCCAACCTAAACGCGGGGATATATTGAACACCGATAAACCCATCTTT.

A note on this clone: With only one base between it and a far larger clone, this is likely a read error. Other DNA sequences in the same sample also yield this CDR3. No J gene was assigned, while the V gene was called as TRDV2; the table's TRDD3 call for D was not verified on the DNA. Looked up from germline, CDR1 is GEAIGNYY and CDR2 is EKD. This CDR3 has 15 residues. The CDR3 DNA sequence: TGTGCCTGTGACACCCTGGGGGATCCGACAGCACAACTTTTCTTT. Its protein is CACDTLGDPTAQLFF.

This clone was observed a few times. TCRdb's protein, taken from a much larger clone, differs from this DNA's translation at residue 13, likely owing to a read error; the protein displayed comes from the DNA. V is TRDV1 and J is TRDJ1; 8 bases align to TRDD3. Since TCRdb gives no J gene, matching the DNA to germline was used here to assign it. The CDR3 runs 19 residues. V gave up 4 bases and J gave up 1 base; unmatched junction bases: 17. Germline lookup yields CDR1 TSWWSYY and CDR2 QGS. In DNA, the CDR3 is TGTGCTCTTGGGGTACTAACTGGGGGGCGACCCGATTGCACCGATAAACTCATCTTT. As protein: CALGVLTGGRPDCTDKLIF.

Comments on this clone: A read error likely explains this, since a far larger clone differs by one base. The V gene is TRDV1, the J gene TRDJ1; TRDD3 matches at 8 bases. TCRdb lists no J gene, so it was determined here by aligning the DNA to germline. Germline CDR1 TSWWSYY, CDR2 QGS. CDR3 length: 17 amino acids. V lost 3 bases, J lost 6 bases, and 15 bases stayed unmatched. The CDR3 loop is CALGELGTWDTRHKLIF. CDR3 nucleotides: TGTGCTCTTGGGGAGCTAGGGACCTGGGATACGCGTCATAAACTCATCTTT.

Turning to this clone: A read error likely explains why the TCRdb protein, taken from a much larger clone, differs from this DNA's translation at residue 11; the protein shown is translated from the DNA. This sequence joins TRDV1 and TRDJ1, with D tentatively TRDD3 (7 bases). The V and J ends lost 4 bases and 6 bases respectively, with 36 bases between them. CDR3 size: 21 residues. The germline V gene encodes CDR1 TSWWSYY and CDR2 QGS. CDR3 sequence (DNA): TGTGCTCTTGGGGGGGATGTTCCTATCCCGCCAAATTATCGGGGGATTCATAAACTCATCTTT. This gives the protein CALGGDVPIPPNYRGIHKLIF.

This clone has only a few counts. With only one base between it and a far larger clone, this is likely a read error. The chain is built from TRDV2 and TRDJ3, with D possibly TRDD3 on 5 matching bases. TCRdb is silent on the J gene; assignment here came from matching the DNA to germline. CDR1 is GEAIGNYY, CDR2 EKD, per germline. This CDR3 has 17 amino acids. The CDR3: CACDTALSSWDTRQMFF. The DNA of the CDR3 is TGTGCCTGTGACACCGCCTTAAGCTCCTGGGACACCCGGCAGATGTTTTTC.

This clone showed up many times. This DNA's translation differs at residue 5 from TCRdb's protein, which comes from a much larger clone; a read error is likely, and the protein shown is translated from the DNA. The chain links TRDV2 to TRDJ1, with 10 nucleotides matching TRDD3. V lost 3 bases and J lost 3; bases outside the gene matches: 3. This CDR3 is 14 amino acids long. Germline CDR1 reads GEAIGNYY; CDR2 reads EKD. CDR3 amino acids: CACDAGGYADKLIF. CDR3 DNA sequence: TGTGCCTGTGACGCCGGGGGATACGCCGATAAACTCATCTTT.

Comments on this clone: Translating this DNA gives a protein that differs at residue 18 from the TCRdb one, which belongs to a much larger clone; a read error is likely, and the protein shown is this translation. V gene TRAV38-2/DV8 combines with J gene TRDJ1; perhaps TRDD3 as D (9 bases). TCRdb lists no J gene, so it was determined here by aligning the DNA to germline. Trimming took 1 base from V and 0 from J, leaving 37 bases between them. Germline CDR1 is TSESDYY and CDR2 is QEAYKQQN. There are 24 residues in the CDR3. In DNA, the CDR3 is TGTGCTTATAGGAGCCCAGTAGGCCTTCCTATTACTGGGGGACGTTCTGTTCACACCGATAAACTCATCTTT. This gives the protein CAYRSPVGLPITGGRSVHTDKLIF.

A note on this clone: TCRdb shows a much larger clone's protein in place of this DNA's translation, and the two differ at residue 10, likely through a read error; the protein shown is translated from the DNA. V and J are TRDV1 and TRDJ1; 10 bases are a match to TRDD3. Germline V lookup: CDR1 TSWWSYY, CDR2 QGS. CDR3 length: 21 residues. The V segment lost 4 bases and the J segment 2 bases; nucleotides outside the gene matches: 22. In nucleotides, the CDR3 is TGTGCTCTTGGGGTCCAGGGTTCCTACATGCAGTTACTGGGGGATACCGATAAACTCATCTTT. Translating gives CALGVQGSYMQLLGDTDKLIF.

A word on this clone: Translating this DNA gives a protein that differs at residue 6 from the TCRdb one, which belongs to a much larger clone; a read error is likely, and the protein shown is this translation. This rearrangement joins TRDV1 to TRDJ4, with D perhaps TRDD2 (5 bases). The J gene is not listed in TCRdb, so it was assigned here from a DNA match to germline. The CDR3 is 18 amino acids. Trimming removed 1 base from V and 1 base from J, with 22 bases in between. In germline, CDR1 is TSWWSYY, CDR2 QGS. CDR3 sequence reads: CALGEPTLRRYAVRPLIF. The CDR3 DNA reads TGTGCTCTTGGGGAACCTACCCTACGGCGCTACGCAGTCAGACCCCTGATCTTT.

This clone was seen a few times. TCRdb's protein, taken from a much larger clone, differs from this DNA's translation at residue 13, likely owing to a read error; the protein displayed comes from the DNA. The chain employs TRDV2 and TRDJ3; 11 bases line up with TRDD3. TCRdb records no J gene; here it was assigned by comparing the DNA to germline. The CDR3 has 19 residues. Germline V gives CDR1 GEAIGNYY, CDR2 EKD. The chain's CDR3 is CACDTILGDRRWGTRQMFF. CDR3 nucleotide sequence: TGTGCCTGTGACACCATACTGGGGGATAGGAGGTGGGGCACCCGACAGATGTTTTTC.

Note on this clone: The protein recorded in TCRdb matches a much larger clone and deviates from this DNA's translation at residue 20, suggesting a read error; the protein here is obtained by translating the DNA. This rearrangement joins TRDV1 to TRDJ1, with D perhaps TRDD3 (6 bases). TCRdb does not report a J gene; here it was assigned by matching the DNA to germline references. Germline V gives CDR1 TSWWSYY, CDR2 QGS. The ends were cut back, 4 bases at V and 7 bases at J, with 46 bases in the middle. This CDR3 contains 24 residues. The CDR3 loop reads CALGGRAQGYNLVLGLPFAGKLIF. The DNA of the CDR3 is TGTGCTCTTGGGGGCCGAGCCCAGGGCTACAACCTCGTACTGGGTCTCCCCTTCGCCGGTAAACTCATCTTT.

Remarks on this clone: For this DNA, TCRdb reports the protein of a much larger clone, which diverges at residue 3, most likely from a read error; the protein presented here is translated directly from the DNA. This chain joins TRDV3 and TRDJ1; D not resolved. V gave up 1 base and J gave up 2 bases, with 23 bases separating them. This CDR3 contains 17 residues. In germline, CDR1 is TVYSNPD, CDR2 GDNSRS (reference sequence). CDR3 in amino acids: CAFTWSPYRRETDKLIF. CDR3 in DNA: TGTGCCTTTACCTGGTCCCCGTATCGTAGGGAGACCGATAAACTCATCTTT. The entire variable domain, with the rest obtained from reference TRDV3 and TRDJ1, is as follows: CDKVTQSSPDQTVASGSEVVLLCTYDTVYSNPDLFWYRIRPDYSFQFVFYGDNSRSEGADFTQGRFSVKHILTQKAFHLVISPVRTEDSATYYCAFTWSPYRRETDKLIFGKGTRVTVEP.

This clone was counted only a few times. TCRdb assigns this DNA the protein of a much larger clone, which departs from its translation at residue 9; this likely reflects a read error, and the protein shown comes from translating the DNA. The chain carries TRDV2 and TRDJ1; tentatively, D is TRDD3 (8 bases). V lost 2 bases and J 0 bases, leaving 24 bases between the germline ends. Germline values: CDR1 GEAIGNYY, CDR2 EKD. This CDR3 spans 19 amino acids. The CDR3 here is CACDIVLPPGDTHTDKLIF. Written as DNA, the CDR3 is TGTGCCTGTGACATTGTCCTTCCTCCCGGGGATACCCACACCGATAAACTCATCTTT.